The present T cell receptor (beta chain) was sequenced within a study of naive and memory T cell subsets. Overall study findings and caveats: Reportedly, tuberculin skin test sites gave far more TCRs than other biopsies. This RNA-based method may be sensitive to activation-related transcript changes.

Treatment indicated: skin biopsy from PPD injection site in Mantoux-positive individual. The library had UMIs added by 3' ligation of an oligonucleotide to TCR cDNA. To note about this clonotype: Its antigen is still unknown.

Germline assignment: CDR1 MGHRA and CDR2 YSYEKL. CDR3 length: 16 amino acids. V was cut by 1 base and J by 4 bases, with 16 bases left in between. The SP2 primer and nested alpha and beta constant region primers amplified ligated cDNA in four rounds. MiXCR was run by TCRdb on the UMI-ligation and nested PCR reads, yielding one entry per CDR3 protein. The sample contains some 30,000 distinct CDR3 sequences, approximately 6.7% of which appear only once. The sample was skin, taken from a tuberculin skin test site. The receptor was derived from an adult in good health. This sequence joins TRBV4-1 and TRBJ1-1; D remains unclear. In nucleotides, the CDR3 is TGCGCCAGCAGCCAAGGTAGAGACCCCGAAAGCACTGAAGCTTTCTTT. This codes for CASSQGRDPESTEAFF.